This T cell receptor (beta chain) was sequenced in a study of blood T cell repertoires in COVID-19. On the study more broadly: Researchers got acute and convalescent COVID-19 samples from the United States, Italy and Spain. Sources were T cells, B-cell-depleted T cells, or PBMCs; the material itself was cDNA or gDNA.

Per the original methods: Amplification with reference gene primers provided the estimates of nucleated cell counts. Clones were read by immunoSEQ multiplex PCR, and TCRdb kept only the in-frame ones, dropping some. D and trimming were read from the DNA, whereas the V and J calls and clone size are those reported in that table. In the table there are about 100,000 clones, approximately 80% of which are singletons. V lost 6 bases and J 8 bases, leaving 14 bases between the germline ends. CDR3 length equals 14 residues. Per the germline V gene, CDR1 is MNHEY and CDR2 is SMNVEV (reference sequence). The chain has TRBV27 and TRBJ1-6; maybe TRBD1 (5 bases). The source of this sequence is a woman aged 70-85 years with acute or convalescent COVID-19. Specimen: peripheral blood. Here the CDR3 reads CASSRTRGDSPLHF. CDR3 coding DNA: TGTGCCAGCAGCCGTACGCGGGGGGATTCACCCCTCCACTTT.